The clone carrying this TCR beta chain was seen more than once but under ten times. Its antigen is as yet unknown. This record comes from a study of T cells in Graves' hyperthyroidism and ophthalmopathy. Study as a whole: Before any treatment, at initial diagnosis, peripheral blood was collected.

Notes on the study in general: Ophthalmopathy and stable hyperthyroidism were separated by a 13 V-J model. Model predictions of ophthalmopathy came a median around 7.1 months before onset.

Exclusion of a patient resulted from uncontrolled infection, other autoimmune disease, pregnancy or lactation. The source material, RNA transcripts, was used to amplify TCR beta CDR3 regions. The study used the HTBI primer set for a first-round RT-PCR of the TCR CDR3. MiXCR was run by TCRdb on the multiplex PCR reads, yielding one entry per CDR3 protein. The sample shows around 620,000 distinct CDR3 sequences, 13% to 15% of them seen only once. CDR1 LGHNA and CDR2 YNFKEQ come from the germline V gene. The CDR3 has 18 residues. The J segment lost 5 bases and the V segment lost 0 bases, leaving 14 bases of the junction unmatched.

This rearrangement joins TRBV4-2 to TRBJ2-3, with TRBD2 identical over 7 bases. Sequenced: blood. This receptor was taken from a woman aged 18-29 years with Graves' ophthalmopathy. CDR3 in amino acids: CASSQELAGASHGDTQYF. The CDR3 coding sequence is TGTGCCAGCAGCCAAGAACTCGCGGGAGCTTCCCACGGAGATACGCAGTATTTT.